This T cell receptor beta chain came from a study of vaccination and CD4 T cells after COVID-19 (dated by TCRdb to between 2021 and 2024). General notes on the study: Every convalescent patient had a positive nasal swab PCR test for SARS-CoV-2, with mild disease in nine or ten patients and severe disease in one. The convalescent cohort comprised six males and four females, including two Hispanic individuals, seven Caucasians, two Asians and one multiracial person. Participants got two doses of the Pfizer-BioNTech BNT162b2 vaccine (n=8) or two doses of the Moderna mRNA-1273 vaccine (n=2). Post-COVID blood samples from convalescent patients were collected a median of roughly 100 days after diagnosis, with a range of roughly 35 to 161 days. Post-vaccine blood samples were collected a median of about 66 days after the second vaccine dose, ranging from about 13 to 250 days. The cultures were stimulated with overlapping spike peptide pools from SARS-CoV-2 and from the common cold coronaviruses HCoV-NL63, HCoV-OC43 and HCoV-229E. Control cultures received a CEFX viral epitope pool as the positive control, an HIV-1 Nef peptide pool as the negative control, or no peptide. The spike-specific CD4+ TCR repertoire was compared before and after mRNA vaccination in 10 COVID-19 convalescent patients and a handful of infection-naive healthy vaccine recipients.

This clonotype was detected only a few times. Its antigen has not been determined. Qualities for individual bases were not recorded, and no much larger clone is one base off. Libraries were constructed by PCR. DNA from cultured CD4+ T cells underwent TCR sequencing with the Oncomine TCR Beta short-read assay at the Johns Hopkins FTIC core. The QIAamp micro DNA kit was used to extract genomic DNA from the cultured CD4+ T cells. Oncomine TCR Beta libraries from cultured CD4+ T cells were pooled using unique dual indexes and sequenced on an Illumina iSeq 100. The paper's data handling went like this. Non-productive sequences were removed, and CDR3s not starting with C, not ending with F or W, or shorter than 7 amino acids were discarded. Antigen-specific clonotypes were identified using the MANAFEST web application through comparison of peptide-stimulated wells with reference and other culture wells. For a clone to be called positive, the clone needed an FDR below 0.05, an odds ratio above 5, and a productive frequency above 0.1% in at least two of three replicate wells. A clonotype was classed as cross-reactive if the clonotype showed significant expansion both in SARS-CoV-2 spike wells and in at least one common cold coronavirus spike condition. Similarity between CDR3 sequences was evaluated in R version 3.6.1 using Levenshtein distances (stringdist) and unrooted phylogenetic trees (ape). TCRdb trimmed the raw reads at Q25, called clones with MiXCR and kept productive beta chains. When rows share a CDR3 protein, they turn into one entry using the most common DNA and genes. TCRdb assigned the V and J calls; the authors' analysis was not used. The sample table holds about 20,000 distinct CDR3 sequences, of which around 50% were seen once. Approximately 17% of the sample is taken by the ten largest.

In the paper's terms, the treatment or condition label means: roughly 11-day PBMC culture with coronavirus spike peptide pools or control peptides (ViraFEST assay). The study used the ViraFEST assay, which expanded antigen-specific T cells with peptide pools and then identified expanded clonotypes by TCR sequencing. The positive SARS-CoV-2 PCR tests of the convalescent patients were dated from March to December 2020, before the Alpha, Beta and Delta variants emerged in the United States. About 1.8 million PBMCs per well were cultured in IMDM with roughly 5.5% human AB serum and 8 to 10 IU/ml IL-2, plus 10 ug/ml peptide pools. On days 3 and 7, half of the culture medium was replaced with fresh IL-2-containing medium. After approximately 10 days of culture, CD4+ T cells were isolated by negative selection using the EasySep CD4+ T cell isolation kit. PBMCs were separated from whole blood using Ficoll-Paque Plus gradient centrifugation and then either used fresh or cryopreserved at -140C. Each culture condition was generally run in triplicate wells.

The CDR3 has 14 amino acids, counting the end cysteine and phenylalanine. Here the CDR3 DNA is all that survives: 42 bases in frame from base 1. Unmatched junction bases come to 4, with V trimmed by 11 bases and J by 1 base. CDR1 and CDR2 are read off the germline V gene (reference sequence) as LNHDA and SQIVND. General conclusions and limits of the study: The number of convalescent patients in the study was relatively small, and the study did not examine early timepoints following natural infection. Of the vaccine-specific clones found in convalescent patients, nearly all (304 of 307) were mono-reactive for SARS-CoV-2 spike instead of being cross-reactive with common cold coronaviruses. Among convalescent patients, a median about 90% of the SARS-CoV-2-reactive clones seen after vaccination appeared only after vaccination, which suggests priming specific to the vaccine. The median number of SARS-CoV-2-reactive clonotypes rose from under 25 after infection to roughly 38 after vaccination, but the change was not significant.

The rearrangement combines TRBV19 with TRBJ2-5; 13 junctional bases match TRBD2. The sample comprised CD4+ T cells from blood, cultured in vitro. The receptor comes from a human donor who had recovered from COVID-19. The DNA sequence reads TGTGCCTGCCGGACTAGCGGGGGCCAAGAGACCCAGTACTTC. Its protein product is CACRTSGGQETQYF.